This T cell receptor beta chain was observed in a study of PD-L1 blockade in urothelial cancer (dated by TCRdb to 2015 to 2018). For the wider study: Every patient began therapy at some point between 2013 and 2015 and was given atezolizumab 1,200 mg intravenously every 3 weeks. Pretreatment tumor samples, along with matched peripheral blood collected serially before and after atezolizumab treatment, underwent TCR sequencing. Some 30 patients had pretreatment blood TCR-seq, some 24 had at least one posttreatment blood collection, and some 24 had tumor TCR-seq. Blood samples gave median yields of about 150,000 T cells and approximately 80,000 unique TCRs, along with a median clonality of roughly 0.08. About nine tenths of the roughly 29 patients were identified as males with urothelial cancer of bladder origin, and a prior smoking history was reported by 18 of 29 patients. Blood samples were analyzed 3 weeks after the start of treatment (second dose) and 6 weeks after the start of treatment. Several patients achieved durable clinical benefit and fewer than 25 did not. Progression-free survival longer than 6 months counted as durable clinical benefit, and TCR features were additionally tested against both progression-free and overall survival. An exploratory multi-omic analysis was conducted of the somatic, immune and clinical correlates of response to PD-L1 blockade with atezolizumab in urothelial cancer. In the same patients, pretreatment tumors underwent whole exome sequencing and RNA sequencing in addition to TCR sequencing. Patients had an ECOG performance status of 0 or 1 and had received between 0 and 3 prior chemotherapy regimens. Broad study findings and their caveats: Small sample size (n ≈ 28) and many exploratory analyses mean the results are intended to be hypothesis-generating. Improved progression-free and overall survival was associated with having pretreatment peripheral blood TCR clonality below the median. Greater expansion of tumor-associated TCR clones in peripheral blood 3 weeks after the start of treatment was observed in patients with durable benefit (n of about 20, p = 0.022).

Synthetic TCR analog templates were spiked into each PCR so that absolute template abundance could be estimated from read counts. TCRbeta CDR3 regions were amplified from genomic DNA with bias-controlled V and J gene primers using the immunoSEQ assay. Sequencing of rearranged TCRbeta segments was done at approximately 20X coverage. In the original analysis: Clustering was used to correct sequencing errors, and CDR3s were annotated against IMGT to assign V, D and J genes. Only productive TCRbeta rearrangements were used in downstream analyses, excluding out-of-frame or stop-codon sequences. To compute clonality, Shannon entropy was normalized by the log of the number of unique productive sequences and then subtracted from one. Fisher's exact test with Benjamini-Hochberg correction, using a cutoff of adjusted p below 0.01, was how clones that differed between time points or between blood and tumor were identified. TCRdb holds this immuneACCESS table with in-frame rearrangements only. Some clones are missing; in checked studies, unresolved V genes explain under half, and the rest has no known cause. The DNA gave D and trimming, while V, J and clone size come from that table. The sample profile shows some 71,000 clones; 85% to 90% of them were found once. The ten largest clones capture 3.4% of the sample.

CDR1 and CDR2 are read off the germline V gene (reference sequence) as SGHKS and YYEKEE. After removal of 4 bases from V and 2 bases from J, the junction retains 15 bases not matched to a gene. Counted from cysteine to phenylalanine, this CDR3 has 18 amino acids. Only the CDR3 part of the read is kept: 54 bases, read in frame from the first base. Regarding this clone: What this receptor recognizes is not known. Per-nucleotide qualities are absent, and no much larger clonotype sits a single base away.

The cohort comprised more than 25 patients with locally advanced or metastatic urothelial carcinoma treated at Memorial Sloan Kettering on a trial protocol. Peripheral blood mononuclear cells were collected from each patient pretreatment and during treatment, giving between 1 and 8 total time points per patient. The Qiagen DNeasy Blood extraction kit was used to purify genomic DNA from total PBMCs and from tumor samples. PBMCs were collected pretreatment and during treatment, and were isolated and stored as previously described. The chain joins TRBV5-5 to TRBJ2-5, and TRBD1 aligns with 9 junction nucleotides. Specimen: PBMCs, collected around atezolizumab (anti-PD-L1) treatment. This clonotype originated in a man aged 60 to 69 with urothelial cancer. The sequenced DNA: TGTGCCAGCAGCCCATACAGATCATCGACAGGGGGTCAAGAGACCCAGTACTTC. Its protein is CASSPYRSSTGGQETQYF.